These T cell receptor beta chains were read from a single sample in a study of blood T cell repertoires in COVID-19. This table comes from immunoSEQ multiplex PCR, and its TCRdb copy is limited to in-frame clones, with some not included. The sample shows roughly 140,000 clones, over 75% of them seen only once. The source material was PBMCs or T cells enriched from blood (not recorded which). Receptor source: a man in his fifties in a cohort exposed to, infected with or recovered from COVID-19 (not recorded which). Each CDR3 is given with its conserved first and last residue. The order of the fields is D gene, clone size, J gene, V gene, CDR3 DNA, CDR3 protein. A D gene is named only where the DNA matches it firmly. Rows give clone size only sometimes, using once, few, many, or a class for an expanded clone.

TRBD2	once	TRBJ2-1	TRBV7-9	TGTGCCAGCAGCGGTTTAGCGGGTAGCTCCTACAATGAGCAGTTCTTC	CASSGLAGSSYNEQFF
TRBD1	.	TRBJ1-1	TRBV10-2	TGCGCCAGCAGTGAGACAGGGGGCACTGAAGCTTTCTTT	CASSETGGTEAFF
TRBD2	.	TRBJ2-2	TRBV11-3	TGTGCCAGCGGGACTACAGGCGGGGAGCTGTTTTTT	CASGTTGGELFF
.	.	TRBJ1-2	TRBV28	TGTGCCAGCAGTGCCCCGCGGGTAAACTATGGCTACACCTTC	CASSAPRVNYGYTF
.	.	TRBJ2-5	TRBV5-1	TGCGCCAGCAGCTTGGGTCAGGAGACCCAGTACTTC	CASSLGQETQYF
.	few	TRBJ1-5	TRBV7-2	TGTGCCAGCAGCTTAGACAGTCGCAGCAATCAGCCCCAGCATTTT	CASSLDSRSNQPQHF
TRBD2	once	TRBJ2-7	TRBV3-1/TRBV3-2	TGTGCCAGCAGCCCGGGTAGGACTAGCGGAAATCAGGGCTCCTACGAGCAGTACTTC	CASSPGRTSGNQGSYEQYF
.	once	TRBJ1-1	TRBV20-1	TGCAGTGCTAGTCGCGCGGGGGCGACAGGGAACACTGAAGCTTTCTTT	CSASRAGATGNTEAFF
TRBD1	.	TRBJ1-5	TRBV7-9	TGTGCCAGCAGCTCTACCCTTAGGGGGCGCGGGCAGCCCCAGCATTTT	CASSSTLRGRGQPQHF
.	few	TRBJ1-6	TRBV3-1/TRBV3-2	TGTGCCAGCAGCCAATTTATAACAGGGAATTCACCCCTCCACTTT	CASSQFITGNSPLHF
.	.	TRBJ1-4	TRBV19	TGTGCCAGTACTAATACAGGGAATGAAAAACTGTTTTTT	CASTNTGNEKLFF
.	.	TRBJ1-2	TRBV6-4	TGTGCCAGCAGTTCATACGGAACCGGGGACTATGGCTACACCTTC	CASSSYGTGDYGYTF
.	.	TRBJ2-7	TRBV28	TGTGCCAGCAGCCCCGGCGGAGTCGACGAGCAGTACTTC	CASSPGGVDEQYF
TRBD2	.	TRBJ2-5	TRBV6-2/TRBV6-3	TGTGCCAGCAGTTCCGGGACTAGCGGGAGATCTGAGACCCAGTACTTC	CASSSGTSGRSETQYF
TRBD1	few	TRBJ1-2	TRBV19	TGTGCCAGTAGTTGGGAGACAGGGAACTATGGCTACACCTTC	CASSWETGNYGYTF
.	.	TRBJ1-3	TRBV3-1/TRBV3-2	TGTGCCAGCAGCCAAATCCAGCGGAGGGGAAACACCATATATTTT	CASSQIQRRGNTIYF
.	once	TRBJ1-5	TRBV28	TGTGCCAGCAGGACAGGTAGCAATCAGCCCCAGCATTTT	CASRTGSNQPQHF
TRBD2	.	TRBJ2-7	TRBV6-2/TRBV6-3	TGTGCCAGCAGCCGGAGCGGGGGGGCCTACGAGCAGTACTTC	CASSRSGGAYEQYF
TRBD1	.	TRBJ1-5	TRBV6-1	TGTGCCAGCAGTGAAAATTTGCCAGGGGGTAGCAATCAGCCCCAGCATTTT	CASSENLPGGSNQPQHF
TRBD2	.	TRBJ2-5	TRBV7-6	TGTGCCAGCAGCCCCGGGAGACTAGCACAAGAGACCCAGTACTTC	CASSPGRLAQETQYF